This entry concerns a single T cell receptor (beta chain). The antigen is unknown. The data were obtained in a study of cytomegalovirus exposure and HLA in healthy donors. The V segment lost 5 bases and the J segment 5 bases; nucleotides outside the gene matches: 9. Per germline, CDR1 SGHRS and CDR2 YFSETQ. The CDR3 is 15 residues long. Regarding the study as a whole: It emerged from a later analysis that several of the most significant clusters appeared to be linked to common viral pathogens. Available immune exposure information was restricted to CMV serostatus only.

Primers for the PCR totalled 60 Vbeta and 13 Jbeta. Using immunoSEQ multiplex PCR, the repertoire was profiled, and TCRdb retains in-frame clones only, with some absent. This table holds more than 140,000 clones, more than 70% found once. The sequence derives from a man aged 35-49 years in good health and CMV-seronegative. This chain connects TRBV5-1 to TRBJ2-3; 9 bases map to TRBD2. Sequencing used PBMCs. The CDR3, as DNA: TGCGCCAGCAGGTTCGCGGGGGGGCCCGAAGATACGCAGTATTTT. Its protein product is CASRFAGGPEDTQYF.